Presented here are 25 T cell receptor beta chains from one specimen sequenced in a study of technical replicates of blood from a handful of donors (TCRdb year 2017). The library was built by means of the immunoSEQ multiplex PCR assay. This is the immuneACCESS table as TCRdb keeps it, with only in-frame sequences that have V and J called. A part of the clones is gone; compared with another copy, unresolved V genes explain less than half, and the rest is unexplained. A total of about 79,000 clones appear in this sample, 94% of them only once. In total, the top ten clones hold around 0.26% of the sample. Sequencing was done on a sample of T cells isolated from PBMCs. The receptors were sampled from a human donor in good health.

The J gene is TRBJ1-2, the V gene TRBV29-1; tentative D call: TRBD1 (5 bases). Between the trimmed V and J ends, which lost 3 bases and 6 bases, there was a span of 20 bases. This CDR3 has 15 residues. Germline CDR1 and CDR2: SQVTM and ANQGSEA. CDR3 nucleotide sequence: TGCAGCGTTGAGCGACAGACCAGGGTTCGCGATGGCTACACCTTC. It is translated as CSVERQTRVRDGYTF.

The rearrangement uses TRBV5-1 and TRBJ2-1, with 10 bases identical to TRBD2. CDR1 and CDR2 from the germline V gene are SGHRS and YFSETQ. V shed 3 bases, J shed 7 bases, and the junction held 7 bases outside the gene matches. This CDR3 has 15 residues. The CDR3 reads CASSSVAGGGNEQFF. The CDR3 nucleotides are TGCGCCAGCAGCTCAGTAGCGGGGGGCGGGAATGAGCAGTTCTTC.

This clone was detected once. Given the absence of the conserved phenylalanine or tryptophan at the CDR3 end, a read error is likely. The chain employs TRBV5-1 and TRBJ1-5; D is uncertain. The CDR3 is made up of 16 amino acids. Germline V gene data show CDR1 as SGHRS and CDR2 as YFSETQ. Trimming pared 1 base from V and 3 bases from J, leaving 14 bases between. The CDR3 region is CASSLTGSPNNQPQHL. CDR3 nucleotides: TGCGCCAGCAGCTTGACGGGATCCCCCAACAATCAGCCCCAGCATCTT.

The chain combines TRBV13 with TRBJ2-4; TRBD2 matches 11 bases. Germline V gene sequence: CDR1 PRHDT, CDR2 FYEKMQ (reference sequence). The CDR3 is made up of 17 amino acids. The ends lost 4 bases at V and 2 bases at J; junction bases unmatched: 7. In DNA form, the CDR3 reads TGTGCCAGCAGCTCCCCGGGACTAGCGGACTCCAAAAACATTCAGTACTTC. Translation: CASSSPGLADSKNIQYF.

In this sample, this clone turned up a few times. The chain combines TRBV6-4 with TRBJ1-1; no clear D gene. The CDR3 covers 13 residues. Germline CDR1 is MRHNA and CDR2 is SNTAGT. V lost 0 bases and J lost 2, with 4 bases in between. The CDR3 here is CASSDSPNTEAFF. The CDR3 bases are TGTGCCAGCAGTGACTCCCCAAACACTGAAGCTTTCTTT.

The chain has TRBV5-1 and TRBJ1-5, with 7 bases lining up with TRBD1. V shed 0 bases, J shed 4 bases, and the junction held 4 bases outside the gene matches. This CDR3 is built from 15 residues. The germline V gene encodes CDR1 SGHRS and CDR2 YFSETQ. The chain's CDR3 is CASSLGGTENQPQHF. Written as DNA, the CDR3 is TGCGCCAGCAGCTTGGGGGGGACAGAGAATCAGCCCCAGCATTTT.

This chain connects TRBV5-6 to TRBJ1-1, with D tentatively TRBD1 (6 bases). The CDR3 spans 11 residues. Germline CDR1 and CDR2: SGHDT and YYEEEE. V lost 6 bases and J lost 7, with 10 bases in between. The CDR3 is CASNTDSEAFF. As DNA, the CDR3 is TGTGCCAGCAACACGGACAGTGAAGCTTTCTTT.

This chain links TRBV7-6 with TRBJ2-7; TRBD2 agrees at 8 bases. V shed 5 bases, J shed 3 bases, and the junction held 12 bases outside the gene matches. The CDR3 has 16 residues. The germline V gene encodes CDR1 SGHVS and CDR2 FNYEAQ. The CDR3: CASSPRAGTSVYEQYF. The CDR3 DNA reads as TGTGCCAGCAGCCCAAGGGCGGGGACTAGTGTCTACGAGCAGTACTTC. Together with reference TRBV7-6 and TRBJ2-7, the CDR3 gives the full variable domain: GAGVSQSPRYKVTKRGQDVALRCDPISGHVSLYWYRQALGQGPEFLTYFNYEAQQDKSGLPNDRFSAERPEGSISTLTIQRTEQRDSAMYRCASSPRAGTSVYEQYFGPGTRLTVT.

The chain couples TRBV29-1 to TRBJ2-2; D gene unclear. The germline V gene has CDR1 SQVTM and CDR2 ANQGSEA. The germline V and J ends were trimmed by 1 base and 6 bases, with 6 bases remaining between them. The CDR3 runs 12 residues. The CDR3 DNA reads TGCAGCGTTGAAGCTGAGGCCGGGGAGCTGTTTTTT. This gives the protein CSVEAEAGELFF.

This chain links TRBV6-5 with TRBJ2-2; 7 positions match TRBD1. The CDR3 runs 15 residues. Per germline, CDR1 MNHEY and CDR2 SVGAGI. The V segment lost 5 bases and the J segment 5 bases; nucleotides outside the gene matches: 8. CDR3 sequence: CASSTTGWSTGELFF. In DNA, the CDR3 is TGTGCCAGCAGTACGACAGGGTGGAGTACCGGGGAGCTGTTTTTT.

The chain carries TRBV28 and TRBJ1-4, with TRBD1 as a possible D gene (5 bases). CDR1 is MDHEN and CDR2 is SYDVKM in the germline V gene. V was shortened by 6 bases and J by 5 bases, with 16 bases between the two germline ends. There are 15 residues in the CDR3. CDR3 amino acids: CASSTRDLLNEKLFF. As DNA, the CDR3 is TGTGCCAGCAGCACCCGGGACTTACTAAATGAAAAACTGTTTTTT.

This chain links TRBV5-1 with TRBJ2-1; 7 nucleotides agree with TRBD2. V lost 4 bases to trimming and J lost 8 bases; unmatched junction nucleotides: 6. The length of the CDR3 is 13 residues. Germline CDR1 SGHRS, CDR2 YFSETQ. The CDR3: CASSQAAGYEQFF. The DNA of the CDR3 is TGCGCCAGCAGCCAAGCAGCGGGGTATGAGCAGTTCTTC. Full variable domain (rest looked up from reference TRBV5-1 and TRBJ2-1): KAGVTQTPRYLIKTRGQQVTLSCSPISGHRSVSWYQQTPGQGLQFLFEYFSETQRNKGNFPGRFSGRQFSNSRSEMNVSTLELGDSALYLCASSQAAGYEQFFGPGTRLTVL.

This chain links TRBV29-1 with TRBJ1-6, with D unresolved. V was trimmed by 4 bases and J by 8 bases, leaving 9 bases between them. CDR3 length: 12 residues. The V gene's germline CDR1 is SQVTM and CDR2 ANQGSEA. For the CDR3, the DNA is TGCAGCGTTGGTACGGAGGATTCACCCCTCCACTTT. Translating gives CSVGTEDSPLHF.

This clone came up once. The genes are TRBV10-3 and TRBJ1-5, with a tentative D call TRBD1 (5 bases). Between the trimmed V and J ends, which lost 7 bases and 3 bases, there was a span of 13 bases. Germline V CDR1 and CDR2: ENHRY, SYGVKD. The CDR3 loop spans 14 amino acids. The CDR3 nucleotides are TGTGCCATCAAAGACGGCAGGGCCAATCAGCCCCAGCATTTT. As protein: CAIKDGRANQPQHF.

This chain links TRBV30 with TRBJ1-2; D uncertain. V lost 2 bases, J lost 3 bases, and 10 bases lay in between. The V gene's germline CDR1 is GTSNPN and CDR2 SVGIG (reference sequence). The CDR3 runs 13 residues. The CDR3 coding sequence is TGTGCCTGGAGTTCCCGAAGCGACTATGGCTACACCTTC. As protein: CAWSSRSDYGYTF.

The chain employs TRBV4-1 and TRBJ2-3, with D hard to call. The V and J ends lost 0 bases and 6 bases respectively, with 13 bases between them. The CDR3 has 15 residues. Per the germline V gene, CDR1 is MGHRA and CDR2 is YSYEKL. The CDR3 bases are TGCGCCAGCAGCCAAGATGATCAAGCCGGGGATACGCAGTATTTT. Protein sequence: CASSQDDQAGDTQYF.

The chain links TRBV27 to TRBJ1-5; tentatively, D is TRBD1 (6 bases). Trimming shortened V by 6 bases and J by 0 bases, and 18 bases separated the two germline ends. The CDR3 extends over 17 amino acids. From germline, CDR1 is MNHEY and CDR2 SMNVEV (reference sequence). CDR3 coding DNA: TGTGCCAGCAGCCCGGACAGAATTCATTATAGCAATCAGCCCCAGCATTTT. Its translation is CASSPDRIHYSNQPQHF.

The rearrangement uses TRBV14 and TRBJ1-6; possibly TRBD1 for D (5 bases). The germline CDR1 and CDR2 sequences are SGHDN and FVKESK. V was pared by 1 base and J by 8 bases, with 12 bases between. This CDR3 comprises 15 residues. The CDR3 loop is CASSQVAGSHSPLHF. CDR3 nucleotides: TGTGCCAGCAGCCAAGTAGCAGGGTCACATTCACCCCTCCACTTT.

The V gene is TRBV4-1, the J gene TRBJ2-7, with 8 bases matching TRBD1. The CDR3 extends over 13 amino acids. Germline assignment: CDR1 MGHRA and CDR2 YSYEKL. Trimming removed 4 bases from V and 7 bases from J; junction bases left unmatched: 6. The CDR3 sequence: CASSPQGAYEQYF. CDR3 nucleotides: TGCGCCAGCAGCCCGCAGGGGGCTTATGAGCAGTACTTC.

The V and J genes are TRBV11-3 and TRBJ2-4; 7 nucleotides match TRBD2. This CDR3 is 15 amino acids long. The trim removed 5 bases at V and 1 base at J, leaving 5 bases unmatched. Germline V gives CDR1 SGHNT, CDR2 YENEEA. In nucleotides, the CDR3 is TGTGCCAGCAGCCCGGGGGGTGAGGCCAAAAACATTCAGTACTTC. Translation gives CASSPGGEAKNIQYF.

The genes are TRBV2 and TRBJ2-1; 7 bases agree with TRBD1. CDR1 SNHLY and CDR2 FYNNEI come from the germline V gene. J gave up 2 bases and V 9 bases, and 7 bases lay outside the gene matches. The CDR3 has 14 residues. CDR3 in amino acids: CASLWGQTYNEQFF. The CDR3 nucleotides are TGTGCCAGTCTATGGGGACAGACCTACAATGAGCAGTTCTTC.

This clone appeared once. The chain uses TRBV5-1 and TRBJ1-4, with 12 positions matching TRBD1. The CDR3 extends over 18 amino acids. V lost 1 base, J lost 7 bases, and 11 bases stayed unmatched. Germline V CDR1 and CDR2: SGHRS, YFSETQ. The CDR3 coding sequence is TGCGCCAGCAGCTTGACTTTTGGGACAGGGGGCGGTCGTGAAAAACTGTTTTTT. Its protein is CASSLTFGTGGGREKLFF.

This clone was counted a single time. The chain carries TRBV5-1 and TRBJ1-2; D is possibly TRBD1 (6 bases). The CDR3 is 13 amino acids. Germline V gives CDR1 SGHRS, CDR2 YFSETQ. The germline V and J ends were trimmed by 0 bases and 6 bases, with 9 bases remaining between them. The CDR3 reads CASSLVQGDGYTF. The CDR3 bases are TGCGCCAGCAGCTTGGTACAGGGAGATGGCTACACCTTC.

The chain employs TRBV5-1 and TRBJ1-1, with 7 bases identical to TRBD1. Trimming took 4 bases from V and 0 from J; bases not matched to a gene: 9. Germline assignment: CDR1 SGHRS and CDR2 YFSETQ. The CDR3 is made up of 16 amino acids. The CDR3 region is CASSPTTGPMNTEAFF. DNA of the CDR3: TGCGCCAGCAGCCCGACGACAGGGCCCATGAACACTGAAGCTTTCTTT.

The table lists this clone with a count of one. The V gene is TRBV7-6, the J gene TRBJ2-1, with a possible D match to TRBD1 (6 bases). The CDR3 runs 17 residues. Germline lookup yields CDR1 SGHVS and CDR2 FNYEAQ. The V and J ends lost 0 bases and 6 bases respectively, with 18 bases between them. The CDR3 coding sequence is TGTGCCAGCAGCTTAGCTCGGTGGGCGACAGGAGGCAATGAGCAGTTCTTC. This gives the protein CASSLARWATGGNEQFF. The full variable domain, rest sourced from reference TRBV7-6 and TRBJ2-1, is GAGVSQSPRYKVTKRGQDVALRCDPISGHVSLYWYRQALGQGPEFLTYFNYEAQQDKSGLPNDRFSAERPEGSISTLTIQRTEQRDSAMYRCASSLARWATGGNEQFFGPGTRLTVL.